The present T cell receptor beta chain was sequenced within a study of cytomegalovirus exposure and HLA in healthy donors. Germline-derived CDR1 and CDR2 are SGHTA and FQGNSA. V shed 5 bases and J 0 bases; nucleotides not matched to a gene: 2. The CDR3 is 14 residues long. Use of 60 Vbeta and 13 Jbeta primers characterized the PCR. Assay used: immunoSEQ multiplex PCR; TCRdb lists only in-frame clones, some missing. The repertoire consists of about 180,000 clones, with roughly 80% occurring once and the leading ten covering 1.5%. Sample: PBMCs. This chain connects TRBV7-2 to TRBJ1-1; 8 bases are a match to TRBD1. This receptor was identified in a man aged 35-49 years in good health and CMV-seronegative. CDR3 DNA sequence: TGTGCCAGCAGCCGACAGGGGTTGAACACTGAAGCTTTCTTT. Protein: CASSRQGLNTEAFF.